These T cell receptor beta chains were read from a single sample in a study of molecular identifiers for immune sequencing clone quantification. TCRdb independently ran MiXCR on the PCR reads; one entry per CDR3 protein. The sample shows approximately 670,000 distinct CDR3 sequences, less than 20% of them seen only once. The sequenced sample was naive CD8+ T cells from blood, with Jurkat cell RNA spiked in. The receptors come from a human donor in good health. Some libraries in this study had Jurkat cell RNA spiked in. Each CDR3 is given with its conserved first and last residue. D genes are given only for firm matches. A clone size is listed for some rows: how often the clone was seen (once, few, many), or a class if it is expanded.

many	TRBV5-4	TRBJ2-6	TRBD1	CASSLEGQHSGANVLTF	TGTGCCAGCAGCTTGGAGGGACAGCACTCTGGGGCCAACGTCCTGACTTTC
NA	TRBV30	TRBJ1-1	NA	CAWREVNTEALF	TGTGCCTGGAGAGAGGTTAACACTGAAGCTCTCTTT
few	TRBV19	TRBJ2-2	TRBD2	CASSSGTRGTGELFF	TGTGCCAGTAGTTCCGGGACTAGAGGCACCGGGGAGCTGTTTTTT
many	TRBV5-1	TRBJ2-3	NA	CASGDGGLTDTQYF	TGCGCCAGCGGCGACGGTGGGCTCACAGATACGCAGTATTTT
many	TRBV7-6	TRBJ1-6	TRBD1	CASSLVRDRDNSPLHF	TGTGCCAGCAGCTTAGTCCGTGACAGGGATAATTCACCCCTCCACTTT
NA	TRBV6-5	TRBJ1-5	NA	CASGGRDDQPQHF	TGTGCCAGCGGTGGCAGGGACGATCAGCCCCAGCATTTT
many	TRBV30	TRBJ2-1	NA	CAWSKSIYNEQFF	TGTGCCTGGAGTAAATCGATATACAATGAGCAGTTCTTC
many	TRBV5-1	TRBJ1-1	NA	CASSLGKGMNTEAFF	TGCGCCAGCAGCTTGGGGAAAGGAATGAACACTGAAGCTTTCTTT
NA	TRBV19	TRBJ1-1	TRBD1	CASSLPGTGMNTEASF	TGTGCCAGTAGTCTCCCCGGGACAGGGATGAACACTGAAGCTTCCTTT
many	TRBV7-9	TRBJ2-3	TRBD2	CASRYPVGRRGGDTQYF	TGTGCCAGCAGATACCCCGTCGGGCGGCGGGGGGGTGATACGCAGTATTTT